Reported below is one TCR beta chain. Synthetic templates analogous to TCR were spiked into all PCRs individually. Assay: immunoSEQ multiplex PCR; the TCRdb copy retains only in-frame clones and omits some. The sample carries about 120,000 clones, about 83% recorded once. The germline CDR1 and CDR2 sequences are MNHEY and SVGAGI. This CDR3 is 11 amino acids long. Trimming cost V 5 bases and J 7 bases; bases outside gene matches: 0. These data are taken from a study of PD-L1 blockade in urothelial cancer. Study-wide background: Men with urothelial cancer arising in the bladder made up most of the roughly 29 patients. Of prior chemotherapy regimens, patients had received between 0 and 3. Blood was analyzed 3 weeks (second dose) and 6 weeks after treatment start.

Time point of the sample: peripheral blood 6 weeks after treatment start. This clonotype originated in a man aged 45-65 years with urothelial cancer. V and J are TRBV6-5 and TRBJ1-1; TRBD1 matches at 8 bases. Specimen: PBMCs, collected around atezolizumab (anti-PD-L1) treatment. This CDR3 reads CASSGQGEAFF. The CDR3, as DNA: TGTGCCAGCAGTGGACAGGGTGAAGCTTTCTTT.